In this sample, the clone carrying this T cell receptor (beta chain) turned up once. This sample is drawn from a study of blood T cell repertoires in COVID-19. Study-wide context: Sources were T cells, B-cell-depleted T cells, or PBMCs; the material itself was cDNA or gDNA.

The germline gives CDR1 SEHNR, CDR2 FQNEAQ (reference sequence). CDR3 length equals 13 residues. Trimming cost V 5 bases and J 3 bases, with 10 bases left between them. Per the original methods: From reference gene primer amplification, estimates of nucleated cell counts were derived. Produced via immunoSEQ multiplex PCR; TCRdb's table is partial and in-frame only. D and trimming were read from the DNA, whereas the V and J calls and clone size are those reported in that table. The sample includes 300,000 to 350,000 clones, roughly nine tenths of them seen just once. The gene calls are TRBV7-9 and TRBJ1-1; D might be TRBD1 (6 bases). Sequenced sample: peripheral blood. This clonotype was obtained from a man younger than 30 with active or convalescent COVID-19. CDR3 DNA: TGTGCCAGCAGCCCGAAGGGGGACACTGAAGCTTTCTTT. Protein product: CASSPKGDTEAFF.